A single sample gave rise to the 27 T cell receptor beta chains below, sequenced in a study of control samples from healthy donors and cancer patients. Produced via immunoSEQ multiplex PCR; TCRdb's table is partial and in-frame only. Of about 88,000 clones listed, 93% are singletons. The sequenced sample was blood. Receptor source: a man between 18 and 35 years old in good health.

In its sample, this clone was seen once. The rearrangement uses TRBV7-3 and TRBJ2-3; maybe TRBD2 (6 bases). The V end was cut by 1 base, the J end by 2 bases, with 13 bases between. This CDR3 has 16 amino acids. CDR1 and CDR2 from the germline V gene are SGHTA and FQGTGA. The CDR3 DNA follows: TGTGCCAGCAGCTTAATACCAGCGGGCACCACAGATACGCAGTATTTT. Its protein product is CASSLIPAGTTDTQYF.

The V call is TRBV7-9, the J call TRBJ1-2; 7 positions agree with TRBD1. The CDR3 length is 16 residues. J lost 3 bases, V lost 5 bases, and 12 bases had no gene match. Germline CDR1 SEHNR, CDR2 FQNEAQ (reference sequence). The DNA of the CDR3 is TGTGCCAGCAGCCGGGACCACAGGGGTTTGGACTATGGCTACACCTTC. Protein: CASSRDHRGLDYGYTF.

CDR3 DNA sequence: TGTGCCACCGACGGGACAGGTCCGAATGAGCAGTTCTTC. This codes for CATDGTGPNEQFF. This chain links TRBV27 with TRBJ2-1; 8 bases are a match to TRBD1. V was pared by 10 bases and J by 7 bases, with 9 bases of the junction left unmatched. The germline CDR1 and CDR2 sequences are MNHEY and SMNVEV (reference sequence). There are 13 residues in the CDR3.

The V and J genes are TRBV7-2 and TRBJ1-2; 7 bases map to TRBD1. This CDR3 has 16 amino acids. V dropped 2 bases and J dropped 4; count of bases not matched to a gene: 10. Germline V gene sequence: CDR1 SGHTA, CDR2 FQGNSA. CDR3 residues: CASSLNVGQGVYGYTF. The DNA for the CDR3 is TGTGCCAGCAGCTTAAATGTTGGGCAGGGGGTCTATGGCTACACCTTC. Using reference TRBV7-2 and TRBJ1-2 for the parts outside the CDR3, the full variable domain is GAGVSQSPSNKVTEKGKDVELRCDPISGHTALYWYRQSLGQGLEFLIYFQGNSAPDKSGLPSDRFSAERTGGSVSTLTIQRTQQEDSAVYLCASSLNVGQGVYGYTFGSGTRLTVV.

The chain links TRBV20-1 to TRBJ2-7; 8 positions agree with TRBD2. J was trimmed by 2 bases and V by 3 bases; bases with no gene match: 12. Germline V gene lookup returns CDR1 DFQATT and CDR2 SNEGSKA (reference sequence). The CDR3 is 16 residues long. The CDR3 DNA is TGCAGTGCTAGTGAGGTTCCCAGCGGGAGCACCTACGAGCAGTACTTC. Translated, it gives CSASEVPSGSTYEQYF.

This clone was picked up one time. J is TRBJ1-6 and V is TRBV30; no clear D. The CDR3 is 15 residues long. Germline CDR1 GTSNPN, CDR2 SVGIG (reference sequence). The V gene lost 3 bases and the J gene lost 7 bases, with 16 bases spanning the gap. The CDR3 nucleotides read TGTGCCTGGAGCAAACCGGGGATATTAAATTCACCCCTCCACTTT. This translates into CAWSKPGILNSPLHF. The variable domain in full, completed from reference TRBV30 and TRBJ1-6, reads SQTIHQWPATLVQPVGSPLSLECTVEGTSNPNLYWYRQAAGRGLQLLFYSVGIGQISSEVPQNLSASRPQDRQFILSSKKLLLSDSGFYLCAWSKPGILNSPLHFGNGTRLTVT.

V is TRBV5-1 and J is TRBJ1-1; tentative D call: TRBD1 (5 bases). From germline, CDR1 is SGHRS and CDR2 YFSETQ. The V and J ends lost 0 bases and 6 bases respectively, with 15 bases between them. This CDR3 has 15 amino acids. CDR3 DNA sequence: TGCGCCAGCAGCTTGGAGCAGGGTATCTCATCTGAAGCTTTCTTT. It codes for CASSLEQGISSEAFF.

This rearrangement joins TRBV5-5 to TRBJ1-1, with a possible D match to TRBD1 (5 bases). CDR3 length: 14 amino acids. Germline CDR1 and CDR2: SGHKS and YYEKEE (reference sequence). V gave up 0 bases and J gave up 5 bases, with 11 bases separating them. CDR3 loop: CASSLDRLGTEAFF. In nucleotides, the CDR3 is TGTGCCAGCAGCTTGGACAGGTTAGGAACTGAAGCTTTCTTT. The variable domain in full, completed from reference TRBV5-5 and TRBJ1-1, reads DAGVTQSPTHLIKTRGQQVTLRCSPISGHKSVSWYQQVLGQGPQFIFQYYEKEERGRGNFPDRFSARQFPNYSSELNVNALLLGDSALYLCASSLDRLGTEAFFGQGTRLTVV.

This chain joins TRBV29-1 and TRBJ2-7; 9 bases fit TRBD1. Germline CDR1 is SQVTM and CDR2 is ANQGSEA. The CDR3 loop spans 15 amino acids. The V and J ends lost 2 bases and 4 bases, in that order; junction bases with no gene match: 9. CDR3 in amino acids: CSVETIGQGTYEQYF. Written as DNA, the CDR3 is TGCAGCGTTGAAACTATCGGACAGGGGACTTACGAGCAGTACTTC.

The V call is TRBV23-1, the J call TRBJ2-7; 7 bases are a match to TRBD1. TRBV23-1 is placed among ORFs of uncertain function. This CDR3 comprises 19 residues. J was trimmed by 1 base and V by 3 bases; bases with no gene match: 18. DNA of the CDR3: TGCGCCAGCAGTCATTCCCCGACAGGGAGCAGTCATCCGTCCTACGAGCAGTACTTC. Translation gives CASSHSPTGSSHPSYEQYF.

The rearrangement joins TRBV10-3 to TRBJ1-2; no reliable D call. Per the germline V gene, CDR1 is ENHRY and CDR2 is SYGVKD. CDR3 size: 12 residues. Trimming took off 10 bases at V and 0 bases at J, with 9 bases between the two ends. CDR3 sequence: CATLGANYGYTF. The CDR3 region has the DNA TGTGCCACTCTCGGAGCTAACTATGGCTACACCTTC.

The genes are TRBV30 and TRBJ2-7, with TRBD1 identical over 8 bases. V lost 2 bases, J lost 5 bases, and 11 bases stayed unmatched. Per germline, CDR1 GTSNPN and CDR2 SVGIG (reference sequence). The CDR3 is 15 amino acids. The CDR3: CAWSTTTGAGNEQYF. In nucleotides, the CDR3 is TGTGCCTGGAGTACGACGACAGGGGCAGGAAACGAGCAGTACTTC.

The chain links TRBV6-5 to TRBJ2-1, with D possibly matching TRBD1 (5 bases). Germline-derived CDR1 and CDR2 are MNHEY and SVGAGI. The V and J ends lost 6 bases and 3 bases respectively, with 15 bases between them. The CDR3 sequence is 15 residues long. The CDR3 reads CASRDRGALYNEQFF. The CDR3 bases are TGTGCCAGCAGGGATCGTGGGGCCCTCTACAATGAGCAGTTCTTC.

This chain connects TRBV4-3 to TRBJ2-7; maybe TRBD2 (6 bases). Trimming removed 0 bases from V and 4 bases from J, with 13 bases in between. Germline V lookup: CDR1 LGHNA, CDR2 YSLEER. The CDR3 loop spans 15 amino acids. As DNA, the CDR3 is TGCGCCAGCAGCCAAGATCTCGGGAGTTGGTACGAGCAGTACTTC. Residues: CASSQDLGSWYEQYF.

This clone turned up a few times. V and J are TRBV7-9 and TRBJ2-7; D not resolved. Per germline, CDR1 SEHNR and CDR2 FQNEAQ (reference sequence). The CDR3 length is 12 residues. Trimming cost V 3 bases and J 4 bases, with 7 bases left between them. The CDR3 spells CASSFGDYEQYF. The CDR3 DNA reads as TGTGCCAGCAGCTTTGGGGATTACGAGCAGTACTTC.

J is TRBJ1-6 and V is TRBV10-1; no reliable D call. Germline CDR1 reads WNHNN; CDR2 reads SYGVQD (reference sequence). Between the trimmed V and J ends, which lost 6 bases and 9 bases, there was a span of 12 bases. The CDR3 length is 13 residues. The CDR3 protein is CASREDTASPLHF. The CDR3 bases are TGCGCCAGCAGGGAAGACACGGCTTCACCCCTCCACTTT.

V is TRBV27 and J is TRBJ2-3; D is uncertain. The germline CDR1 and CDR2 sequences are MNHEY and SMNVEV (reference sequence). V lost 6 bases to trimming and J lost 1 base, with 14 bases between them. This CDR3 comprises 15 residues. This chain's CDR3 is CASSPSTRGTDTQYF. CDR3 in DNA: TGTGCCAGCAGCCCCTCCACCCGGGGCACAGATACGCAGTATTTT.

The chain joins TRBV5-4 to TRBJ2-7; D not certain. V lost 0 bases, J lost 6 bases, and 10 bases lay in between. This CDR3 contains 13 residues. Germline CDR1 reads SGHNT; CDR2 reads YYREEE (reference sequence). In DNA form, the CDR3 reads TGTGCCAGCAGCTTGGGGGCAGGACCCGAGCAGTACTTC. Translating gives CASSLGAGPEQYF.

The V call is TRBV12-3 or TRBV12-4, the J call TRBJ2-1, with D unresolved. V was shortened by 0 bases and J by 3 bases, with 3 bases between the two germline ends. The CDR3 runs to 13 residues. The CDR3 DNA is TGTGCCAGCAGTTTAGCCCTCTACAATGAGCAGTTCTTC. Its translation is CASSLALYNEQFF.

This sequence joins TRBV27 and TRBJ1-6; 8 nucleotides agree with TRBD1. The V gene end was trimmed by 8 bases and the J gene end by 9 bases; junction bases not matched to a gene: 12. Germline V gene sequence: CDR1 MNHEY, CDR2 SMNVEV (reference sequence). This CDR3 region has 15 residues. CDR3: CASSRRTGIGSPLHF. CDR3 DNA sequence: TGTGCCAGCTCCCGACGGACAGGGATAGGTTCACCCCTCCACTTT.

The rearrangement joins TRBV29-1 to TRBJ2-5; 11 bases align to TRBD2. The junction had 6 bases not matched to a gene; V was cut back by 5 bases and J by 4 bases. The CDR3 loop spans 14 amino acids. Per germline, CDR1 SQVTM and CDR2 ANQGSEA. Here the CDR3 DNA reads TGCAGCGTTCGACTAGCGGGAATCTTAGAGACCCAGTACTTC. Amino acids: CSVRLAGILETQYF.

This sequence joins TRBV9 and TRBJ1-2; no definite D call. V lost 0 bases to trimming and J lost 0 bases, with 0 bases between them. This CDR3 comprises 12 residues. In germline, CDR1 is SGDLS, CDR2 YYNGEE. The CDR3 coding sequence is TGTGCCAGCAGCGTAGCTAACTATGGCTACACCTTC. Translated, it gives CASSVANYGYTF.

This clone was seen a single time. The gene calls are TRBV5-6 and TRBJ1-5, with 11 bases aligning to TRBD1. Trimming took 3 bases from V and 7 from J; bases not matched to a gene: 9. Germline CDR1 and CDR2: SGHDT and YYEEEE. The length of the CDR3 is 16 residues. CDR3 nucleotides: TGTGCCAGCAGCTCTTCGGGACAGGGGGAAAGACAGCCCCAGCATTTT. Encoded protein: CASSSSGQGERQPQHF.

The chain joins TRBV29-1 to TRBJ1-2; D is unresolved. The V end was cut by 1 base, the J end by 2 bases, with 20 bases between. From germline, CDR1 is SQVTM and CDR2 ANQGSEA. The CDR3 covers 17 residues. CDR3 in DNA: TGCAGCGTTGAAGCTCCATTGAGGGAAGGGCGGAACTATGGCTACACCTTC. Translated: CSVEAPLREGRNYGYTF.

The chain combines TRBV19 with TRBJ2-1; D gene unclear. This CDR3 is built from 12 residues. V was pared by 4 bases and J by 4 bases, with 5 bases between. From germline, CDR1 is LNHDA and CDR2 SQIVND (reference sequence). The CDR3 is CASSNRYNEQFF. As DNA, the CDR3 is TGTGCCAGTAGTAACCGGTACAATGAGCAGTTCTTC.

J is TRBJ2-5 and V is TRBV4-1; either TRBD1 or TRBD2 may fit D (7 bases each). With 1 base removed from V and 5 bases from J, the gap between germline ends came to 17 bases. CDR3 length equals 16 residues. The germline gives CDR1 MGHRA, CDR2 YSYEKL. CDR3 amino acids: CASSQAPSGGGETQYF. CDR3 coding DNA: TGCGCCAGCAGCCAAGCGCCGTCAGGGGGAGGGGAGACCCAGTACTTC.

The genes are TRBV30 and TRBJ1-2; a possible D gene is TRBD1 (6 bases). The CDR3 length is 14 residues. In germline, CDR1 is GTSNPN, CDR2 SVGIG (reference sequence). V shed 4 bases and J shed 8 bases, with 20 bases lying between them. The CDR3 DNA sequence: TGTGCCTGGACGCAGGAGGGGGGGGTTGACGGCTACACCTTC. Translation gives CAWTQEGGVDGYTF.